What follows is one TCR beta chain and its context. Its target is unknown. Per germline, CDR1 SGHTA and CDR2 FQGNSA. V lost 4 bases to trimming and J lost 2 bases, with 11 bases between them. The CDR3 is 14 residues long. The sample belongs to a study of cytomegalovirus exposure and HLA in healthy donors. Across the study: It was reported in a later analysis that the same platform had been used for the 90 to 150 validation repertoires as for the approximately 670 first-cohort repertoires. Regarding the study as a whole: Overall, approximately 150 TCR beta chains were annotated as cytomegalovirus-associated. Reports described diagnosis of cytomegalovirus status by the classifier as highly specific and sensitive.

While the first cohort had 600 to 850 subjects, the donors belonged to the separate validation cohort of more than 95 subjects. The method was immunoSEQ multiplex PCR; TCRdb's version includes in-frame clones alone and lacks a portion of them. Here the sample spans fewer than 200,000 clones, roughly 86% being singletons. The V call is TRBV7-2, the J call TRBJ2-5; D might be TRBD2 (5 bases). The sequencing input was PBMCs. This clonotype originated in a woman under 30 in good health and CMV-seropositive. The CDR3 nucleotides read TGTGCCAGCAGCTGGGATCCGGGACAAGAGACCCAGTACTTC. Translation gives CASSWDPGQETQYF.